These 21 T cell receptor beta chains were all obtained from the same sample, sequenced in a study of blood T cell repertoires in COVID-19. TCRdb keeps only in-frame clones here, not all; method: immunoSEQ multiplex PCR. Here the sample spans over 250,000 clones, 85% being singletons. Specimen: peripheral blood. These receptors were collected from a middle-aged man with active or convalescent COVID-19.

V usage is TRBV30 and J usage is TRBJ1-2, with D possibly TRBD1 on 5 matching bases. The CDR3 totals 10 residues. The germline V gene has CDR1 GTSNPN and CDR2 SVGIG (reference sequence). V was cut by 4 bases and J by 6 bases, with 6 bases left in between. The CDR3 DNA reads as TGTGCCTGGAAAGGGGATGGCTACACCTTC. Its translation is CAWKGDGYTF. Based on the CDR3 plus reference TRBV30 and TRBJ1-2, the full variable domain is SQTIHQWPATLVQPVGSPLSLECTVEGTSNPNLYWYRQAAGRGLQLLFYSVGIGQISSEVPQNLSASRPQDRQFILSSKKLLLSDSGFYLCAWKGDGYTFGSGTRLTVV.

This clone was counted ten times or more. The chain combines TRBV19 with TRBJ1-5; perhaps TRBD1 as D (5 bases). Germline V gene sequence: CDR1 LNHDA, CDR2 SQIVND (reference sequence). This CDR3 contains 15 residues. V lost 2 bases to trimming and J lost 4 bases, with 12 bases between them. CDR3 amino acids: CASSITGVSNQPQHF. The CDR3 DNA follows: TGTGCCAGTAGTATAACGGGGGTGTCGAATCAGCCCCAGCATTTT.

The rearrangement links TRBV4-1 to TRBJ1-2; D remains ambiguous. The germline gives CDR1 MGHRA, CDR2 YSYEKL. V lost 1 base and J 8 bases, leaving 11 bases between the germline ends. This CDR3 has 13 residues. CDR3 residues: CASSQVSVLGYTF. The CDR3 nucleotides are TGCGCCAGCAGCCAAGTCTCGGTGCTCGGCTACACCTTC.

The chain recombines TRBV5-1 with TRBJ2-5, with 7 bases identical to TRBD1. This CDR3 region has 14 residues. Germline loops: CDR1 SGHRS, CDR2 YFSETQ. V lost 2 bases to trimming and J lost 5 bases; unmatched junction nucleotides: 6. CDR3 DNA sequence: TGCGCCAGCAGCTTCGGCAGGGGGATTGAGACCCAGTACTTC. Translated: CASSFGRGIETQYF.

This chain links TRBV7-6 with TRBJ2-5, with 9 nucleotides matching TRBD2. Trimming at V came to 1 base and at J to 0 bases, leaving 9 bases not matched to a gene. CDR1 is SGHVS and CDR2 is FNYEAQ in the germline V gene. The length of the CDR3 is 18 residues. The CDR3 region has the DNA TGTGCCAGCAGCTTAGTATTCCCCACTAGCGGGTACCAAGAGACCCAGTACTTC. Protein sequence: CASSLVFPTSGYQETQYF.

This clone was counted between two and nine times. The chain joins TRBV5-1 to TRBJ2-2; 10 bases match TRBD1. The CDR3 has 14 residues. Trimming cost V 4 bases and J 6 bases; bases outside gene matches: 3. The V gene's germline CDR1 is SGHRS and CDR2 YFSETQ. The CDR3 sequence: CASSRTGGAGELFF. CDR3 in DNA: TGCGCCAGCAGCCGGACAGGGGGAGCCGGGGAGCTGTTTTTT.

CDR3 DNA sequence: TGTGCCAGCAGGAAGGACAGGGTCGGCTCACCCCTCCACTTT. Its protein is CASRKDRVGSPLHF. V and J are TRBV6-5 and TRBJ1-6; 8 bases match TRBD1. The V gene's germline CDR1 is MNHEY and CDR2 SVGAGI. The CDR3 sequence is 14 residues long. Trimming at V came to 6 bases and at J to 10 bases, leaving 8 bases not matched to a gene.

V and J are TRBV3-1 (or the pseudogene TRBV3-2) and TRBJ2-3, with 11 bases identical to TRBD2. The germline V gene has CDR1 LGHDT and CDR2 YNNKEL (reference sequence). With V trimmed by 1 base and J by 3 bases, 12 bases remained unmatched. The CDR3 contains 19 residues. The CDR3 coding sequence is TGTGCCAGCAGCCAAGCCCCCGGCGTAGCGGGAGGGCCTACAGATACGCAGTATTTT. Protein sequence: CASSQAPGVAGGPTDTQYF.

The chain links TRBV5-8 to TRBJ2-1; 7 nucleotides agree with TRBD1. The CDR3 extends over 15 amino acids. Trimming cost V 4 bases and J 3 bases; bases outside gene matches: 7. Germline CDR1 is SGHTS and CDR2 is YDEGEE. This CDR3 is CASSPTGSYYNEQFF. CDR3 nucleotides: TGTGCCAGCAGCCCGACAGGGAGCTACTACAATGAGCAGTTCTTC.

The rearrangement uses TRBV4-3 and TRBJ1-2; 8 nucleotides agree with TRBD1. There are 15 residues in the CDR3. Germline lookup yields CDR1 LGHNA and CDR2 YSLEER. The junction had 6 bases not matched to a gene; V was cut back by 0 bases and J by 6 bases. CDR3 amino acids: CASSQDAGRGHGYTF. DNA for the CDR3: TGCGCCAGCAGCCAAGATGCCGGCAGGGGGCATGGCTACACCTTC.

This chain joins TRBV4-2 and TRBJ2-2; D is possibly TRBD2 (5 bases). This CDR3 is 15 amino acids long. V lost 3 bases and J lost 4, with 12 bases in between. Germline V gene lookup returns CDR1 LGHNA and CDR2 YNFKEQ. As DNA, the CDR3 is TGTGCCAGCAGCCAGCCGGAACTAGGCACCGGGGAGCTGTTTTTT. Translation: CASSQPELGTGELFF.

The chain's CDR3 is CASSALSGLGNTEAFF. The DNA of the CDR3 is TGTGCCAGCAGCGCCCTGTCCGGGTTGGGGAACACTGAAGCTTTCTTT. This chain uses TRBV5-5 with TRBJ1-1; D is uncertain. V lost 4 bases, J lost 1 base, and 17 bases lay in between. The germline V gene encodes CDR1 SGHKS and CDR2 YYEKEE (reference sequence). The length of the CDR3 is 16 residues.

The CDR3 DNA reads as TGTGCCAGTAGTATAGCGGCGGGGATAAGGGATCAGCCCCAGCATTTT. This gives the protein CASSIAAGIRDQPQHF. The J gene is TRBJ1-5, the V gene TRBV19; no clear D. Germline V gene data show CDR1 as LNHDA and CDR2 as SQIVND (reference sequence). This CDR3 contains 16 residues. With 1 base removed from V and 5 bases from J, the gap between germline ends came to 15 bases.

This chain uses TRBV6-4 with TRBJ2-1; 8 bases align to TRBD2. Germline V gene data show CDR1 as MRHNA and CDR2 as SNTAGT. Trimming removed 5 bases from V and 0 bases from J; junction bases left unmatched: 3. The CDR3 covers 15 residues. Here the CDR3 DNA reads TGTGCCAGCAGTCTCAGCGGGAGCTCCTACAATGAGCAGTTCTTC. It codes for CASSLSGSSYNEQFF.

The chain uses TRBV28 and TRBJ2-3, with 8 nucleotides matching TRBD1. Germline V lookup: CDR1 MDHEN, CDR2 SYDVKM. The CDR3 loop spans 16 amino acids. The V gene end was trimmed by 4 bases and the J gene end by 5 bases; junction bases not matched to a gene: 11. CDR3 DNA sequence: TGTGCCAGCAGTTCCGCCACCGGGACAGGCCTAGATACGCAGTATTTT. Translation gives CASSSATGTGLDTQYF.

This chain joins TRBV19 and TRBJ2-7, with no clear D. Trimming took off 3 bases at V and 6 bases at J, with 15 bases between the two ends. There are 14 residues in the CDR3. Germline loops: CDR1 LNHDA, CDR2 SQIVND (reference sequence). The CDR3 bases are TGTGCCAGTAGTATCCTCGACAAGTACGGCGAGCAGTACTTC. Its protein is CASSILDKYGEQYF.

The chain joins TRBV27 to TRBJ2-3, with 9 bases that match TRBD2. This CDR3 is built from 16 residues. V shed 4 bases and J 2 bases; nucleotides not matched to a gene: 7. Germline loops: CDR1 MNHEY, CDR2 SMNVEV (reference sequence). CDR3 loop: CASSWEAGGPTDTQYF. In DNA form, the CDR3 reads TGTGCCAGCAGTTGGGAGGCGGGAGGGCCCACAGATACGCAGTATTTT.

The chain carries TRBV30 and TRBJ1-2, with D hard to call. The V end was cut by 3 bases, the J end by 0 bases, with 5 bases between. This CDR3 spans 12 amino acids. Germline lookup yields CDR1 GTSNPN and CDR2 SVGIG (reference sequence). The CDR3 DNA follows: TGTGCCTGGAGCCCAGCTAACTATGGCTACACCTTC. This gives the protein CAWSPANYGYTF.

This chain links TRBV6-5 with TRBJ2-1; no reliable D call. The CDR3 runs 13 residues. V lost 4 bases to trimming and J lost 0 bases, with 4 bases between them. The germline V gene has CDR1 MNHEY and CDR2 SVGAGI. The CDR3 nucleotides are TGTGCCAGCAGTTTGAGCTCCTACAATGAGCAGTTCTTC. Translation gives CASSLSSYNEQFF.

This CDR3 reads CASSLGQGSYNEQFF. The CDR3 region has the DNA TGTGCCAGCAGCTTGGGCCAGGGGTCCTACAATGAGCAGTTCTTC. The rearrangement links TRBV7-8 to TRBJ2-1, with TRBD1 as a possible D gene (6 bases). The V and J ends lost 3 bases and 1 base respectively, with 10 bases between them. The CDR3 length is 15 residues. Germline CDR1 SGHVS, CDR2 FQNEAQ.

V is TRBV19 and J is TRBJ1-6, with 8 nucleotides matching TRBD1. CDR1 is LNHDA and CDR2 is SQIVND in the germline V gene (reference sequence). V lost 7 bases, J lost 6 bases, and 5 bases stayed unmatched. The length of the CDR3 is 14 residues. The CDR3 region has the DNA TGTGCCAGTAATACCGACAGGGGTAATTCACCCCTCCACTTT. Protein product: CASNTDRGNSPLHF.